Shown below are 26 T cell receptor beta chains from a single sample sequenced in a study of blood T cell repertoires in COVID-19. Using immunoSEQ multiplex PCR, the repertoire was profiled, and TCRdb retains in-frame clones only, with some absent. The data contain 39,000 or so clones, around 89% of them singletons. What was sequenced was peripheral blood. All receptors come from a human donor in a cohort sampled during active COVID-19.

J is TRBJ2-2 and V is TRBV19; 7 nucleotides agree with TRBD1. Germline lookup yields CDR1 LNHDA and CDR2 SQIVND (reference sequence). The J segment lost 4 bases and the V segment lost 9 bases, leaving 11 bases of the junction unmatched. The length of the CDR3 is 15 residues. The DNA for the CDR3 is TGTGCCAGCAAGTTGACAGGGTGGGCCACCGGGGAGCTGTTTTTT. Encoded protein: CASKLTGWATGELFF. The full variable domain, in which reference TRBV19 and TRBJ2-2 provide the parts outside the CDR3, is DGGITQSPKYLFRKEGQNVTLSCEQNLNHDAMYWYRQDPGQGLRLIYYSQIVNDFQKGDIAEGYSVSREKKESFPLTVTSAQKNPTAFYLCASKLTGWATGELFFGEGSRLTVL.

V usage is TRBV7-6 and J usage is TRBJ2-1; 7 bases are shared with TRBD1. V trimming: 3 bases; J trimming: 7 bases; junction bases outside the gene matches: 12. CDR1 and CDR2 (germline): SGHVS, FNYEAQ. This CDR3 contains 16 residues. CDR3 coding DNA: TGTGCCAGCAGCTTGGGACAGACAGGACTGGCAAATGAGCAGTTCTTC. Amino acids: CASSLGQTGLANEQFF.

The J gene is TRBJ1-1, the V gene TRBV2; D is unclear. Germline V gene sequence: CDR1 SNHLY, CDR2 FYNNEI. CDR3 size: 14 residues. V was cut by 2 bases and J by 1 base, with 8 bases left in between. Here the CDR3 reads CASSERAGNTEAFF. CDR3 in DNA: TGTGCCAGCAGTGAACGCGCAGGGAACACTGAAGCTTTCTTT. Using reference TRBV2 and TRBJ1-1 for the parts outside the CDR3, the full variable domain is EPEVTQTPSHQVTQMGQEVILRCVPISNHLYFYWYRQILGQKVEFLVSFYNNEISEKSEIFDDQFSVERPDGSNFTLKIRSTKLEDSAMYFCASSERAGNTEAFFGQGTRLTVV.

This chain's CDR3 is CASSYIAGDTDTQYF. In DNA form, the CDR3 reads TGTGCCAGCAGCTATATAGCGGGAGACACAGATACGCAGTATTTT. V and J are TRBV7-9 and TRBJ2-3, with TRBD2 identical over 9 bases. The CDR3 totals 15 residues. Germline V gene data show CDR1 as SEHNR and CDR2 as FQNEAQ (reference sequence). Trimming took 4 bases from V and 2 from J; bases not matched to a gene: 4.

This clone was observed a few times. This same CDR3 is encoded by further DNA sequences in the sample. The V and J genes are TRBV7-8 and TRBJ2-3; 9 bases align to TRBD2. Looked up from germline, CDR1 is SGHVS and CDR2 is FQNEAQ. There are 15 residues in the CDR3. The trim removed 1 base at V and 1 base at J, leaving 0 bases unmatched. The CDR3 DNA reads as TGTGCCAGCAGCTTAGGCGGGGGGGGCACAGATACGCAGTATTTT. Translation gives CASSLGGGGTDTQYF.

V and J are TRBV9 and TRBJ2-2; 9 positions agree with TRBD2. The CDR3 contains 18 residues. Germline V lookup: CDR1 SGDLS, CDR2 YYNGEE. V was pared by 4 bases and J by 6 bases, with 16 bases of the junction left unmatched. In DNA form, the CDR3 reads TGTGCCAGCAGCCCAACGACTTACTCCGGGACTAGCTCCGGGGAGCTGTTTTTT. This translates into CASSPTTYSGTSSGELFF.

The chain combines TRBV4-2 with TRBJ2-3; D not certain. Germline V CDR1 and CDR2: LGHNA, YNFKEQ. V lost 0 bases, J lost 1 base, and 8 bases lay in between. The CDR3 runs 15 residues. Here the CDR3 reads CASSQDTVGTDTQYF. CDR3 nucleotides: TGTGCCAGCAGCCAAGATACGGTAGGCACAGATACGCAGTATTTT.

The chain's CDR3 is CSVGGAGGETQYF. CDR3 DNA sequence: TGCAGCGTTGGGGGGGCGGGGGGAGAGACCCAGTACTTC. The V gene is TRBV29-1, the J gene TRBJ2-5; 8 positions agree with TRBD2. The ends lost 4 bases at V and 4 bases at J; junction bases unmatched: 5. The V gene's germline CDR1 is SQVTM and CDR2 ANQGSEA. The CDR3 is 13 amino acids.

This clone was seen once. This chain links TRBV4-1 with TRBJ1-1; TRBD1 agrees at 8 bases. CDR3 size: 16 residues. Germline V CDR1 and CDR2: MGHRA, YSYEKL. After removal of 2 bases from V and 0 bases from J, the junction contained 5 bases not matched to a gene. The CDR3 here is CASSQSGGGLNTEAFF. The CDR3 bases are TGCGCCAGCAGCCAATCAGGGGGCGGCTTGAACACTGAAGCTTTCTTT.

The V gene is TRBV7-9, the J gene TRBJ2-7, with 8 positions matching TRBD2. The CDR3 has 13 amino acids. V lost 1 base and J lost 9; bases outside the gene matches: 5. The germline V gene has CDR1 SEHNR and CDR2 FQNEAQ (reference sequence). Here the CDR3 reads CASSLDGSGRQYF. In DNA form, the CDR3 reads TGTGCCAGCAGCTTAGACGGGAGCGGGAGGCAGTACTTC.

V is TRBV30 and J is TRBJ1-1; 8 positions agree with TRBD1. The junction had 5 bases not matched to a gene; V was cut back by 0 bases and J by 5 bases. Per the germline V gene, CDR1 is GTSNPN and CDR2 is SVGIG (reference sequence). The length of the CDR3 is 14 residues. The CDR3 loop is CAWSVGQGATEAFF. In nucleotides, the CDR3 is TGTGCCTGGAGTGTAGGGCAGGGGGCGACTGAAGCTTTCTTT.

In its sample, this clone was seen once. The gene calls are TRBV9 and TRBJ1-1; D is ambiguous. V was clipped by 0 bases and J by 4 bases, with 13 bases between them. The CDR3 is 15 amino acids. Germline CDR1 SGDLS, CDR2 YYNGEE. The CDR3 loop is CASSVDGRPRTEAFF. Written as DNA, the CDR3 is TGTGCCAGCAGCGTAGATGGCAGGCCGCGCACTGAAGCTTTCTTT.

The rearrangement joins TRBV10-3 to TRBJ2-7; 12 nucleotides agree with TRBD2. V shed 4 bases, J shed 2 bases, and the junction held 6 bases outside the gene matches. Germline-derived CDR1 and CDR2 are ENHRY and SYGVKD. The CDR3 length is 16 residues. In DNA form, the CDR3 reads TGTGCCATCAGTGGCTCCTCTAGCGGGAGGGCCTACGAGCAGTACTTC. Its translation: CAISGSSSGRAYEQYF.

The sample holds one count of this clone. This chain uses TRBV19 with TRBJ1-1; 8 positions agree with TRBD1. The CDR3 is 14 amino acids. V gave up 5 bases and J gave up 4 bases; unmatched junction bases: 6. Germline values: CDR1 LNHDA, CDR2 SQIVND (reference sequence). The CDR3: CASSHPGGGTEAFF. DNA of the CDR3: TGTGCCAGTAGTCACCCAGGGGGCGGCACTGAAGCTTTCTTT.

The chain links TRBV7-9 to TRBJ2-5, with TRBD1 matching over 8 bases. This CDR3 region has 15 residues. The J segment lost 6 bases and the V segment lost 0 bases, leaving 6 bases of the junction unmatched. Germline lookup yields CDR1 SEHNR and CDR2 FQNEAQ (reference sequence). In DNA form, the CDR3 reads TGTGCCAGCAGCTTAGCGTTTGACAGGGGAAAGACCCAGTACTTC. Its protein product is CASSLAFDRGKTQYF.

The chain carries TRBV6-5 and TRBJ1-6; D perhaps matches TRBD1 (5 bases). Germline V CDR1 and CDR2: MNHEY, SVGAGI. CDR3 length: 14 amino acids. Trimming stripped 3 bases from V and 10 bases from J, with 13 bases between. This CDR3 reads CASSYGEGFSPLHF. The CDR3 nucleotides read TGTGCCAGCAGTTATGGGGAGGGGTTCTCACCCCTCCACTTT.

The chain is built from TRBV7-9 and TRBJ2-5; 14 positions match TRBD2. CDR1 is SEHNR and CDR2 is FQNEAQ in the germline V gene (reference sequence). The CDR3 has 15 residues. The ends lost 5 bases at V and 6 bases at J; junction bases unmatched: 5. CDR3 coding DNA: TGTGCCAGCAGCGCCGGGACTAGCGGGGGACAGACCCAGTACTTC. The encoded protein is CASSAGTSGGQTQYF.

This chain links TRBV7-2 with TRBJ1-5; TRBD1 is a possible D gene (6 bases). The CDR3 is 14 amino acids. V lost 3 bases and J lost 6, with 12 bases in between. The germline V gene has CDR1 SGHTA and CDR2 FQGNSA. As DNA, the CDR3 is TGTGCCAGCAGCTTTCAGGGAGGGGGTCAGCCCCAGCATTTT. Protein: CASSFQGGGQPQHF.

J is TRBJ2-2 and V is TRBV5-8; 10 bases align to TRBD2. The V gene's germline CDR1 is SGHTS and CDR2 YDEGEE. After removal of 4 bases from V and 6 bases from J, the junction contained 12 bases not matched to a gene. This CDR3 has 17 amino acids. CDR3 region: CASSLPSGRAGAGELFF. CDR3 DNA sequence: TGTGCCAGCAGCCTCCCAAGCGGGAGGGCCGGTGCCGGGGAGCTGTTTTTT.

The V gene is TRBV6-6, the J gene TRBJ1-2; no clear D. The germline CDR1 and CDR2 sequences are MNHNY and SVGAGI (reference sequence). V was trimmed by 5 bases and J by 7 bases, leaving 8 bases between them. The CDR3 consists of 11 residues. DNA of the CDR3: TGTGCCAGCAGTGCAAGAGGTGGCTACACCTTC. Translated, it gives CASSARGGYTF.

The V call is TRBV18, the J call TRBJ2-7; 11 bases map to TRBD1. The CDR3 is made up of 17 amino acids. The V gene's germline CDR1 is KGHSH and CDR2 LQKENI. V gave up 2 bases and J gave up 2 bases; unmatched junction bases: 8. The DNA of the CDR3 is TGTGCCAGCTCACCAAATCTTGCGGGACAGGGGGCCTACGAGCAGTACTTC. As protein: CASSPNLAGQGAYEQYF.

The table lists this clone with a count of one. This chain joins TRBV5-1 and TRBJ2-7, with TRBD1 matching over 9 bases. Germline lookup yields CDR1 SGHRS and CDR2 YFSETQ. This CDR3 is built from 15 residues. With V trimmed by 0 bases and J by 3 bases, 4 bases remained unmatched. CDR3 in amino acids: CASSLATTGGYEQYF. As DNA, the CDR3 is TGCGCCAGCAGCTTGGCCACGACAGGGGGCTACGAGCAGTACTTC.

The rearrangement joins TRBV6-1 to TRBJ1-5; maybe TRBD1 (5 bases). Trimming removed 2 bases from V and 3 bases from J, with 11 bases in between. The CDR3 length is 15 residues. Per the germline V gene, CDR1 is MNHNS and CDR2 is SASEGT. CDR3 sequence reads: CASSEQGGYNQPQHF. CDR3 DNA sequence: TGTGCCAGCAGTGAACAGGGAGGATACAATCAGCCCCAGCATTTT.

This clone was observed a single time. The chain carries TRBV2 and TRBJ2-6; TRBD1 matches at 7 bases. J lost 0 bases, V lost 1 base, and 3 bases had no gene match. Per the germline V gene, CDR1 is SNHLY and CDR2 is FYNNEI. This CDR3 has 17 amino acids. CDR3 sequence reads: CASSEVSGGSGANVLTF. The CDR3 DNA follows: TGTGCCAGCAGTGAAGTGTCAGGGGGCTCTGGGGCCAACGTCCTGACTTTC.

The chain uses TRBV5-1 and TRBJ2-1, with 11 bases aligning to TRBD2. Trimming cost V 0 bases and J 4 bases; bases outside gene matches: 3. The CDR3 is made up of 16 amino acids. Germline V gives CDR1 SGHRS, CDR2 YFSETQ. For the CDR3, the DNA is TGCGCCAGCAGCTTGGAAGGGACTAGCGGTTACAATGAGCAGTTCTTC. This encodes CASSLEGTSGYNEQFF.

The CDR3, as DNA: TGTGCCAGTAGCCCGACAGGGCATCACACTGAAGCTTTCTTT. Protein: CASSPTGHHTEAFF. The V call is TRBV19, the J call TRBJ1-1, with TRBD1 matching over 7 bases. With 6 bases clipped from V and 3 bases from J, the junction kept 7 bases outside the gene matches. The CDR3 has 14 amino acids. Germline values: CDR1 LNHDA, CDR2 SQIVND (reference sequence).